The T cell receptor (beta chain) described here comes from a study of cytomegalovirus exposure and HLA in healthy donors. Study overall: Researchers found that about four fifths of some 400 genotyped donors fell within the Caucasian-associated ancestry cluster.

Overall study results and limits: Later analysis identified a missense DCLRE1C variant that was linked to TCR beta V- and J-gene trimming. There were a few CMV-associated chains whose specificity for CMV antigens was confirmed in vitro.

The PCR ran on 60 Vbeta and 13 Jbeta primers. Produced via immunoSEQ multiplex PCR; TCRdb's table is partial and in-frame only. The sample's table shows 150,000 to 200,000 clones. The germline gives CDR1 MNHEY, CDR2 SVGAGI. The CDR3 runs 14 residues. V shed 6 bases and J 1 base; nucleotides not matched to a gene: 2. Remarks on this clone: Its specificity is not known.

The clonotype originates from a woman aged 18-35 years in good health and CMV-seropositive. The chain carries TRBV6-5 and TRBJ2-1, with 8 bases lining up with TRBD2. What was sequenced was PBMCs. The CDR3 sequence is CASRSGGSYNEQFF. The CDR3 coding sequence is TGTGCCAGCAGGAGCGGGGGTTCCTACAATGAGCAGTTCTTC.